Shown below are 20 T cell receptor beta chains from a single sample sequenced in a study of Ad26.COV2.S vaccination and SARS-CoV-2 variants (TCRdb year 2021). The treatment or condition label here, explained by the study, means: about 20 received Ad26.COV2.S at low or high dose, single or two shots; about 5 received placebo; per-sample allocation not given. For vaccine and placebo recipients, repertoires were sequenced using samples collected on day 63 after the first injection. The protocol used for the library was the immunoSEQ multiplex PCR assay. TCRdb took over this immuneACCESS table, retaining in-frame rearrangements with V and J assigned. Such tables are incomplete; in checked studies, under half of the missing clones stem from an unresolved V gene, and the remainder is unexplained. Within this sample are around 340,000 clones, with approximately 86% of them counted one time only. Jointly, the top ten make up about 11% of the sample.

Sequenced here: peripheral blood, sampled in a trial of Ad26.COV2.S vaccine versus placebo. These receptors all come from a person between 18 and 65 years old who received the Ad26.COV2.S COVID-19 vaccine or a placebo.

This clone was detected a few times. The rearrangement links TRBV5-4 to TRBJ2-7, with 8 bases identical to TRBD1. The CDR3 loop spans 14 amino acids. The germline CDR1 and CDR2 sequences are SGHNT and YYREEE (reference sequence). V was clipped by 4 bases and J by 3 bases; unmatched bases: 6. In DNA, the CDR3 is TGTGCCAGCAGCCGCGACAGGGGCGGCTACGAGCAGTACTTC. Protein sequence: CASSRDRGGYEQYF.

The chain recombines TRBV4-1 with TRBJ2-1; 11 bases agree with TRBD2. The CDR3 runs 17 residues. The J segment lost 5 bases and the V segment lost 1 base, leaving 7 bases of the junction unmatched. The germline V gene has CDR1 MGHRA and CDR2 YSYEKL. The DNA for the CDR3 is TGCGCCAGCAGCCAAGTTAGCGGGAGGGCCATGAACAATGAGCAGTTCTTC. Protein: CASSQVSGRAMNNEQFF.

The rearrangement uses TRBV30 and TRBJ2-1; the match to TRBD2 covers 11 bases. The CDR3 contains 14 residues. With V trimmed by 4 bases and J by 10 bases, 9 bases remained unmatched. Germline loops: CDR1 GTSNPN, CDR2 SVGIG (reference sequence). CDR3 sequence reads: CAWNTLASGREQFF. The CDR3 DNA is TGTGCCTGGAATACCCTGGCTAGCGGGAGGGAGCAGTTCTTC.

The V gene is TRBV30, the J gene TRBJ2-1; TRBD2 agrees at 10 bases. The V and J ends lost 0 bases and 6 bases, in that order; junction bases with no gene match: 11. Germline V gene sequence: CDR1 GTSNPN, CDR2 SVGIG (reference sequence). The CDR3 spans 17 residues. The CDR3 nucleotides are TGTGCCTGGAGTGTTATTGAGGGACTAGCGTGGGTCAATGAGCAGTTCTTC. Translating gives CAWSVIEGLAWVNEQFF.

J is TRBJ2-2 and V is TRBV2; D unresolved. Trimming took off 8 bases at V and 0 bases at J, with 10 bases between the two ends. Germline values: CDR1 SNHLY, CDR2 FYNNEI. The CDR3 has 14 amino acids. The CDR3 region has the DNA TGTGCCAGCGGGAAGAATTCGAACACCGGGGAGCTGTTTTTT. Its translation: CASGKNSNTGELFF.

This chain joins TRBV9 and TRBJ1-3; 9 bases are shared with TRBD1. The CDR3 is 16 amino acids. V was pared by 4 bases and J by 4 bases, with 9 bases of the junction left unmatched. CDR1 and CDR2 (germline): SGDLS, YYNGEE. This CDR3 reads CASSFTGTGFGNTIYF. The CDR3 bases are TGTGCCAGCAGCTTTACCGGGACAGGGTTCGGAAACACCATATATTTT.

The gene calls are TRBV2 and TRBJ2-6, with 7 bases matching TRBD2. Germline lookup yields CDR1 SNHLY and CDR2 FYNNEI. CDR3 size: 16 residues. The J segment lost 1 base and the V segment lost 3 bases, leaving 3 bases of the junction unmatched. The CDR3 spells CASSEMRGSGANVLTF. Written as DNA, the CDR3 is TGTGCCAGCAGTGAGATGCGGGGGTCTGGGGCCAACGTCCTGACTTTC.

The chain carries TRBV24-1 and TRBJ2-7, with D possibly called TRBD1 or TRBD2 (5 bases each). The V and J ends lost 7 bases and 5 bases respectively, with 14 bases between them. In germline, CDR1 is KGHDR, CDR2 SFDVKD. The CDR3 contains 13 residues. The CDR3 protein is CATSGGGTHEQYF. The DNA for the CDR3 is TGTGCCACCAGCGGTGGGGGTACCCACGAGCAGTACTTC.

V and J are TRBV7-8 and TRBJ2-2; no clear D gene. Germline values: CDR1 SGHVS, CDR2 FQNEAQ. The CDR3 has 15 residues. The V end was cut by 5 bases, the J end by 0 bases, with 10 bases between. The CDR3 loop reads CASSPYTANTGELFF. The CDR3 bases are TGTGCCAGCAGCCCATATACTGCGAACACCGGGGAGCTGTTTTTT.

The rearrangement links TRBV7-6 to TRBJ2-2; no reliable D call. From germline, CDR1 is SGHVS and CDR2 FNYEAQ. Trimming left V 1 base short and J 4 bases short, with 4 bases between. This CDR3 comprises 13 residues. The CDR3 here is CASSLGGTGELFF. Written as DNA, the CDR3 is TGTGCCAGCAGCTTAGGGGGCACCGGGGAGCTGTTTTTT.

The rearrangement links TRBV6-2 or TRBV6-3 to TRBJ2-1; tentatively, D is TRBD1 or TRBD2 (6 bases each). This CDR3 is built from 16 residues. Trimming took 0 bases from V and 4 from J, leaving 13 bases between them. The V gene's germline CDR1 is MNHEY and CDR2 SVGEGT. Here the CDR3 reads CASSYSRLGGYNEQFF. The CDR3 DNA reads TGTGCCAGCAGTTACTCTCGACTAGGGGGGTACAATGAGCAGTTCTTC.

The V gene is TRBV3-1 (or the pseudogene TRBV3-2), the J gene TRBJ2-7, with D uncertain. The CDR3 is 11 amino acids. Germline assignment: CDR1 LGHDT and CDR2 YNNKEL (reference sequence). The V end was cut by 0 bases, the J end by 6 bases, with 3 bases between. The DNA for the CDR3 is TGTGCCAGCAGCCAAGAAGCCGAGCAGTACTTC. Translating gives CASSQEAEQYF.

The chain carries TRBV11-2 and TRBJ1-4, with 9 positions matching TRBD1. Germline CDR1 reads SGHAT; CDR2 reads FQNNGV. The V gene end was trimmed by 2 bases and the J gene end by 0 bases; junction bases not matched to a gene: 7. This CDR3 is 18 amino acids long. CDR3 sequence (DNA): TGTGCCAGCAGCTTAATAGGGACAGGGACTGCAACTAATGAAAAACTGTTTTTT. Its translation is CASSLIGTGTATNEKLFF.

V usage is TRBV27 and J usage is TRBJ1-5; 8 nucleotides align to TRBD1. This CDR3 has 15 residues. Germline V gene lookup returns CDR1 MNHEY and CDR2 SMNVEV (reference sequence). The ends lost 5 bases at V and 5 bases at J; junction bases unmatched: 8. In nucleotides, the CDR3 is TGTGCCAGCAGTAGTTCAGGGGGCTCCCATCAGCCCCAGCATTTT. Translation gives CASSSSGGSHQPQHF.

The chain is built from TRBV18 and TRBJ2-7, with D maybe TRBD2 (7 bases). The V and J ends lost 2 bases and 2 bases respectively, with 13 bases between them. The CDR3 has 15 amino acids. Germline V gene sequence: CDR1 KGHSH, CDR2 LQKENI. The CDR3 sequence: CASSPGGGAPYEQYF. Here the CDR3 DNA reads TGTGCCAGCTCACCAGGCGGGGGCGCCCCCTACGAGCAGTACTTC. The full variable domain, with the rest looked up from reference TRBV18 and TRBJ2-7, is NAGVMQNPRHLVRRRGQEARLRCSPMKGHSHVYWYRQLPEEGLKFMVYLQKENIIDESGMPKERFSAEFPKEGPSILRIQQVVRGDSAAYFCASSPGGGAPYEQYFGPGTRLTVT.

The CDR3 coding sequence is TGTGCCATCGGGGGGGGCAGGGGATCAGGAGTCGATGAAAAACTGTTTTTT. It codes for CAIGGGRGSGVDEKLFF. The V gene is TRBV10-3, the J gene TRBJ1-4, with D maybe TRBD1 (6 bases). Trimming took off 8 bases at V and 6 bases at J, with 25 bases between the two ends. This CDR3 is 17 amino acids long. CDR1 ENHRY and CDR2 SYGVKD come from the germline V gene.

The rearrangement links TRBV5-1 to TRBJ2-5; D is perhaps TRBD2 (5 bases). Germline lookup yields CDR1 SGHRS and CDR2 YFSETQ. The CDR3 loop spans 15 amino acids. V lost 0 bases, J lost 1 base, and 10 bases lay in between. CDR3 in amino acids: CASSLGGQLQETQYF. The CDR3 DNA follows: TGCGCCAGCAGCTTGGGAGGGCAGCTCCAAGAGACCCAGTACTTC.

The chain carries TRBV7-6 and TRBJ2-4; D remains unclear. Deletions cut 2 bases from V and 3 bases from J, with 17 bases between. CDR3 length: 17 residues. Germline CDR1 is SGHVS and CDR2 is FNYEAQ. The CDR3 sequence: CASSLQAGARGKNIQYF. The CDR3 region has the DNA TGTGCCAGCAGCTTACAGGCCGGCGCCCGAGGCAAAAACATTCAGTACTTC.

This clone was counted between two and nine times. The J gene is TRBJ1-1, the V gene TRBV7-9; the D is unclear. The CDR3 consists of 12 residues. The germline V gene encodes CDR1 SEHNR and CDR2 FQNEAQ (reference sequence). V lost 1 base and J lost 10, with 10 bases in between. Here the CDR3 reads CASSLVLGSAFF. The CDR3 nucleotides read TGTGCCAGCAGCTTAGTTCTGGGGTCAGCTTTCTTT.

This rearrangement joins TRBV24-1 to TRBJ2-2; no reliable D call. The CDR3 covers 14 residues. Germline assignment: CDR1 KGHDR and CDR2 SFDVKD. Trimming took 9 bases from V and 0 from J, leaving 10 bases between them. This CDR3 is CATSVDSNTGELFF. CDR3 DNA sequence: TGTGCCACCTCCGTCGATTCGAACACCGGGGAGCTGTTTTTT.